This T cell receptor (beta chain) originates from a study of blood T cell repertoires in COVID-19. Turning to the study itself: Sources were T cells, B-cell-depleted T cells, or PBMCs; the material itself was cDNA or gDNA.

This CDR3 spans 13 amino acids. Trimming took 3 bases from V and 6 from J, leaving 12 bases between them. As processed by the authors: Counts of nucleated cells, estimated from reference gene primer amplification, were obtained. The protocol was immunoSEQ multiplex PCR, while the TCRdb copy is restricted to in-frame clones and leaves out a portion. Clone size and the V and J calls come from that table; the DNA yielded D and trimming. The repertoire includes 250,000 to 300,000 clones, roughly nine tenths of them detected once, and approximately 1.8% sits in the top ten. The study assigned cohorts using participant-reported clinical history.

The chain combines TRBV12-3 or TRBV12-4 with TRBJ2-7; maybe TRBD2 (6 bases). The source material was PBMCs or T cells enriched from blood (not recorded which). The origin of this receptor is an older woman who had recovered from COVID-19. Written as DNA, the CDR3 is TGTGCCAGCAGTTTCTCCGGGGGATCCGAGCAGTACTTC. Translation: CASSFSGGSEQYF.